The 3 T cell receptor beta chains presented below share a single source sample, sequenced in a study of CD8 T cells in ankylosing spondylitis. TCRdb analysed the 5' RACE reads with MiXCR anew, one entry per CDR3 protein. The sample holds 300,000 to 400,000 distinct CDR3 sequences, 20% to 25% seen once. Sequencing was done on a sample of blood, either unsorted or a sorted T cell fraction (not recorded which). All receptors come from a male donor with ankylosing spondylitis or in good health (not recorded which).

V and J are TRBV5-4 and TRBJ1-3; maybe TRBD1 (6 bases). CDR3 length equals 17 residues. V was shortened by 2 bases and J by 0 bases, with 15 bases between the two germline ends. The germline gives CDR1 SGHNT, CDR2 YYREEE (reference sequence). CDR3 in DNA: TGTGCCAGCAGCTTAAACAGGGAGGCCTACTCTGGAAACACCATATATTTT. It yields the protein CASSLNREAYSGNTIYF.

The chain combines TRBV5-6 with TRBJ2-5; D gene unclear. The CDR3 sequence is 16 residues long. Germline assignment: CDR1 SGHDT and CDR2 YYEEEE. V was shortened by 4 bases and J by 2 bases, with 18 bases between the two germline ends. The CDR3 sequence: CASSTGPTSGQETQYF. CDR3 sequence (DNA): TGTGCCAGCAGCACCGGGCCTACCAGTGGGCAAGAGACCCAGTACTTC. The full variable domain, in which reference TRBV5-6 and TRBJ2-5 provide the parts outside the CDR3, is DAGVTQSPTHLIKTRGQQVTLRCSPKSGHDTVSWYQQALGQGPQFIFQYYEEEERQRGNFPDRFSGHQFPNYSSELNVNALLLGDSALYLCASSTGPTSGQETQYFGPGTRLLVL.

V and J are TRBV29-1 and TRBJ1-1, with 11 bases fitting TRBD1. This CDR3 has 13 amino acids. V lost 7 bases, J lost 6 bases, and 7 bases stayed unmatched. The germline V gene has CDR1 SQVTM and CDR2 ANQGSEA. The CDR3 sequence is CSGTGQGVSEAFF. CDR3 coding DNA: TGCAGCGGGACGGGACAGGGGGTGTCTGAAGCTTTCTTT.